The clone carrying this T cell receptor (beta chain) was seen ten or more times. The data originate from a study of Graves' ophthalmopathy and Graves' hyperthyroidism. Researchers took RNA transcripts and amplified TCR beta CDR3 regions from them. RT-PCR in the first round used HTBI primers; a second-round multiplex PCR followed. In TCRdb, the multiplex PCR reads were re-called with MiXCR into one record per CDR3 protein. This table holds almost 400,000 distinct CDR3 sequences, about 17% found once. Moderate-to-severe activity, CAS ≥3, NOSPECS ≥4 and a duration under 3 months were seen in donors with ophthalmopathy. Orbital computed tomography and thyroid ultrasound, along with TRAb, serum thyroxine and clinical symptoms, underpinned diagnosis. Germline-derived CDR1 and CDR2 are LNHDA and SQIVND (reference sequence). CDR3 length: 12 amino acids. V was cut by 11 bases and J by 7 bases, with 15 bases left in between.

The chain uses TRBV19 and TRBJ1-3; TRBD1 might be the D (5 bases). This TCR was sampled from a woman aged 18-29 years with Graves' ophthalmopathy. Source material: peripheral blood. The CDR3 loop reads CAALGPRNTIYF. The CDR3 DNA reads as TGTGCCGCTCTGGGACCTCGGAACACCATATATTTT. Combining the CDR3 with reference TRBV19 and TRBJ1-3 gives the whole variable domain DGGITQSPKYLFRKEGQNVTLSCEQNLNHDAMYWYRQDPGQGLRLIYYSQIVNDFQKGDIAEGYSVSREKKESFPLTVTSAQKNPTAFYLCAALGPRNTIYFGEGSWLTVV.